The 24 T cell receptor beta chains presented below share a single source sample, sequenced in a study of T cell responses to AZD1222 COVID-19 vaccine. Profiled with immunoSEQ multiplex PCR; TCRdb holds only in-frame clones, not every one. Of 140,000 to 150,000 clones detected, about 92% appear once; the ten largest clones hold more than 8.5%. The sample was peripheral blood, taken on day 0 of AZD1222 vaccination. The source of these receptors is an adult in good health.

The chain combines TRBV6-6 with TRBJ1-1; D is undetermined. Deletions cut 0 bases from V and 4 bases from J, with 9 bases between. CDR1 is MNHNY, CDR2 SVGAGI, per germline (reference sequence). The CDR3 contains 14 residues. CDR3 coding DNA: TGTGCCAGCAGTTACTCAAAGGGCGGCACTGAAGCTTTCTTT. Protein sequence: CASSYSKGGTEAFF.

The chain couples TRBV6-2 or TRBV6-3 to TRBJ2-2; 8 nucleotides line up with TRBD2. The CDR3 is 16 amino acids. Germline CDR1 and CDR2: MNHEY and SVGEGT. J lost 8 bases, V lost 4 bases, and 12 bases had no gene match. The DNA for the CDR3 is TGTGCCAGCAGTTCCAGGGGACTAGGCGTCCGAGGGGAGCTGTTTTTT. This sequence encodes CASSSRGLGVRGELFF.

The rearrangement uses TRBV4-2 and TRBJ1-6; no reliable D call. The CDR3 spans 14 residues. The V end lost 0 bases, the J end lost 7 bases, and 7 bases lay between the germline ends. Per germline, CDR1 LGHNA and CDR2 YNFKEQ. The CDR3 bases are TGTGCCAGCAGCCAAGATCTTCTAAATTCACCCCTCCACTTT. Its protein is CASSQDLLNSPLHF.

The V and J genes are TRBV6-1 and TRBJ1-6, with TRBD1 matching 7 bases. The germline gives CDR1 MNHNS, CDR2 SASEGT. This CDR3 is built from 16 residues. V was clipped by 0 bases and J by 3 bases; unmatched bases: 2. In DNA, the CDR3 is TGTGCCAGCAGTGAAGCGCACAGGGGCTATAATTCACCCCTCCACTTT. Encoded protein: CASSEAHRGYNSPLHF.

This sequence joins TRBV4-1 and TRBJ2-1; 11 nucleotides line up with TRBD2. The trim removed 3 bases at V and 9 bases at J, leaving 7 bases unmatched. This CDR3 is built from 15 residues. The germline CDR1 and CDR2 sequences are MGHRA and YSYEKL. CDR3 protein: CASSQRDLAGGEQFF. DNA for the CDR3: TGCGCCAGCAGCCAGAGAGATCTAGCGGGGGGTGAGCAGTTCTTC.

The chain is built from TRBV19 and TRBJ1-1, with D perhaps matching TRBD1 (5 bases). From germline, CDR1 is LNHDA and CDR2 SQIVND (reference sequence). V lost 4 bases and J 4 bases, leaving 7 bases between the germline ends. The CDR3 is made up of 12 amino acids. CDR3 sequence: CASSSTGTEAFF. The DNA of the CDR3 is TGTGCCAGTAGTAGTACAGGCACTGAAGCTTTCTTT.

This chain uses TRBV3-1 (or the pseudogene TRBV3-2) with TRBJ2-1; 7 bases align to TRBD1. CDR3 size: 14 residues. Germline V gene lookup returns CDR1 LGHDT and CDR2 YNNKEL (reference sequence). Trimming cost V 6 bases and J 4 bases; bases outside gene matches: 6. In DNA form, the CDR3 reads TGTGCCAGCAGTCAACGGGGACAGTACAATGAGCAGTTCTTC. It is translated as CASSQRGQYNEQFF.

The chain recombines TRBV5-4 with TRBJ1-1, with D perhaps matching TRBD1 (5 bases). There are 12 residues in the CDR3. Trimming pared 9 bases from V and 5 bases from J, leaving 14 bases between. Germline assignment: CDR1 SGHNT and CDR2 YYREEE (reference sequence). The CDR3 DNA follows: TGTGCCACACTACGGGACTCTACTGAAGCTTTCTTT. This translates into CATLRDSTEAFF.

The CDR3 protein is CASSFEGSSSYNEQFF. The CDR3 nucleotides are TGTGCCAGCAGTTTTGAGGGGAGCAGCTCCTACAATGAGCAGTTCTTC. The chain joins TRBV6-5 to TRBJ2-1, with D possibly being TRBD1 or TRBD2 (5 bases each). The V end lost 4 bases, the J end lost 0 bases, and 13 bases lay between the germline ends. CDR3 size: 16 residues. Germline V gene data show CDR1 as MNHEY and CDR2 as SVGAGI.

CDR3 DNA: TGTGCCAGCAGTCGAGGTAGCAATCAGCCCCAGCATTTT. Encoded protein: CASSRGSNQPQHF. The chain combines TRBV28 with TRBJ1-5; D gene unclear. Per the germline V gene, CDR1 is MDHEN and CDR2 is SYDVKM. There are 13 residues in the CDR3. V shed 5 bases and J shed 0 bases, with 5 bases lying between them.

J is TRBJ2-3 and V is TRBV6-5, with TRBD2 matching over 10 bases. This CDR3 region has 15 residues. V shed 4 bases, J shed 6 bases, and the junction held 7 bases outside the gene matches. Germline V gene data show CDR1 as MNHEY and CDR2 as SVGAGI. CDR3 amino acids: CASSWASGGVDTQYF. The CDR3 region has the DNA TGTGCCAGCAGTTGGGCTAGCGGGGGTGTCGATACGCAGTATTTT.

This clone has a single count. The chain is built from TRBV19 and TRBJ1-5; a weak D match, TRBD1 (5 bases). Per the germline V gene, CDR1 is LNHDA and CDR2 is SQIVND (reference sequence). Trimming left V 5 bases short and J 7 bases short, with 18 bases between. This CDR3 is built from 15 residues. This chain's CDR3 is CASSYGRRGGQPQHF. CDR3 nucleotides: TGTGCCAGTAGTTATGGCAGGAGGGGTGGACAGCCCCAGCATTTT. The full variable domain, completed using reference TRBV19 and TRBJ1-5, is DGGITQSPKYLFRKEGQNVTLSCEQNLNHDAMYWYRQDPGQGLRLIYYSQIVNDFQKGDIAEGYSVSREKKESFPLTVTSAQKNPTAFYLCASSYGRRGGQPQHFGDGTRLSIL.

V gene TRBV28 combines with J gene TRBJ2-7, with D possibly matching TRBD2 (6 bases). The germline CDR1 and CDR2 sequences are MDHEN and SYDVKM. V was shortened by 5 bases and J by 4 bases, with 12 bases between the two germline ends. This CDR3 has 13 residues. The CDR3 is CASSPTTSYEQYF. The CDR3 bases are TGTGCCAGCAGTCCAACGACTAGTTACGAGCAGTACTTC.

CDR3 sequence reads: CASSFPSRIYNSPLHF. CDR3 DNA sequence: TGTGCCAGCAGCTTCCCCTCGAGAATCTATAATTCACCCCTCCACTTT. The genes are TRBV7-2 and TRBJ1-6; D unclear. The germline V and J ends were trimmed by 3 bases and 3 bases, with 12 bases remaining between them. Germline V gene sequence: CDR1 SGHTA, CDR2 FQGNSA. The CDR3 extends over 16 amino acids.

Regarding this clone: Within the sample, other DNA sequences also encode this same CDR3. The gene calls are TRBV30 and TRBJ1-1; no clear D gene. Germline V CDR1 and CDR2: GTSNPN, SVGIG (reference sequence). CDR3 length: 12 amino acids. Trimming removed 0 bases at V and 0 bases at J, with 2 bases between. CDR3 sequence: CAWSVVNTEAFF. CDR3 nucleotide sequence: TGTGCCTGGAGTGTGGTGAACACTGAAGCTTTCTTT.

The J gene is TRBJ2-3, the V gene TRBV5-1, with 12 bases identical to TRBD2. V dropped 2 bases and J dropped 8; count of bases not matched to a gene: 6. This CDR3 has 15 amino acids. The germline V gene has CDR1 SGHRS and CDR2 YFSETQ. As DNA, the CDR3 is TGCGCCAGCAGCTTCTCTAGCGGGGGGGCCCCTACGCAGTATTTT. Its translation: CASSFSSGGAPTQYF.

This sequence joins TRBV19 and TRBJ1-2; 9 nucleotides align to TRBD1. V shed 8 bases, J shed 5 bases, and the junction held 12 bases outside the gene matches. Germline CDR1 LNHDA, CDR2 SQIVND (reference sequence). The CDR3 loop spans 15 amino acids. As DNA, the CDR3 is TGTGCCAGTTCGGACAGGGGCGGTAGGGGGTATGGCTACACCTTC. Its translation is CASSDRGGRGYGYTF.

V usage is TRBV7-9 and J usage is TRBJ2-1; TRBD2 matches 13 bases. The CDR3 covers 15 residues. J gave up 7 bases and V 5 bases, and 5 bases lay outside the gene matches. Germline CDR1 and CDR2: SEHNR and FQNEAQ (reference sequence). CDR3 coding DNA: TGTGCCAGCAGCCTACTAGCGGGGGGGTCTAATGAGCAGTTCTTC. Its translation is CASSLLAGGSNEQFF.

The CDR3 nucleotides are TGCAGCGTGACAGGTTCCACCGGGGAGCTGTTTTTT. Its protein is CSVTGSTGELFF. The rearrangement uses TRBV29-1 and TRBJ2-2; perhaps TRBD1 as D (6 bases). Germline V CDR1 and CDR2: SQVTM, ANQGSEA. This CDR3 is built from 12 residues. The V end lost 6 bases, the J end lost 4 bases, and 9 bases lay between the germline ends.

The chain joins TRBV18 to TRBJ2-3; D not resolved. The CDR3 has 15 residues. Germline values: CDR1 KGHSH, CDR2 LQKENI. The V end was cut by 1 base, the J end by 5 bases, with 13 bases between. Here the CDR3 reads CASSPRVGGGDTQYF. The DNA for the CDR3 is TGTGCCAGCTCACCACGGGTCGGTGGTGGAGATACGCAGTATTTT.

The V gene is TRBV11-3, the J gene TRBJ1-2; 7 nucleotides line up with TRBD1. The CDR3 covers 13 residues. Germline CDR1 and CDR2: SGHNT and YENEEA. The V gene end was trimmed by 3 bases and the J gene end by 9 bases; junction bases not matched to a gene: 7. CDR3: CASSFSGGESYTF. The CDR3 nucleotides are TGTGCCAGCAGCTTTTCAGGGGGTGAGAGCTACACCTTC.

This chain links TRBV10-3 with TRBJ1-4, with a possible D match to TRBD1 (5 bases). Germline V lookup: CDR1 ENHRY, CDR2 SYGVKD. Trimming removed 10 bases from V and 5 bases from J, with 20 bases in between. This CDR3 contains 15 residues. CDR3 nucleotides: TGTGCCACGAAAACAGGCACCGGGGCGAATGAAAAACTGTTTTTT. It translates to CATKTGTGANEKLFF.

A word on this clone: The same CDR3 arises from other DNA sequences in this sample as well. The chain recombines TRBV18 with TRBJ1-5; D uncertain. V lost 2 bases and J 5 bases, leaving 7 bases between the germline ends. This CDR3 has 13 residues. The germline V gene encodes CDR1 KGHSH and CDR2 LQKENI. The CDR3 is CASSPGSDQPQHF. CDR3 DNA: TGTGCCAGCTCACCAGGGTCCGATCAGCCCCAGCATTTT.

The genes are TRBV2 and TRBJ1-2; TRBD1 is a possible D gene (6 bases). Per the germline V gene, CDR1 is SNHLY and CDR2 is FYNNEI. The CDR3 has 14 residues. V was shortened by 6 bases and J by 1 base, with 12 bases between the two germline ends. CDR3 region: CASRGQGYNYGYTF. The CDR3 DNA reads TGTGCCAGCAGGGGTCAGGGGTATAACTATGGCTACACCTTC.